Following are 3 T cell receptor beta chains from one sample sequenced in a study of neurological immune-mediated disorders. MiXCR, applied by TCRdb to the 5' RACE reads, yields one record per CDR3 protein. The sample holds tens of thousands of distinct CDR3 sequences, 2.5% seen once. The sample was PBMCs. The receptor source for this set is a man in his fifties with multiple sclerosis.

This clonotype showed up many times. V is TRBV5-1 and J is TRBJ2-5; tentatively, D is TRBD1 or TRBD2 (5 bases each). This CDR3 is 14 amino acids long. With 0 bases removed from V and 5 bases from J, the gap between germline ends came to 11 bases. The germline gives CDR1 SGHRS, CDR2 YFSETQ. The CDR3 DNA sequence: TGCGCCAGCAGCTTGGCCGCAGGGAGCGAGACCCAGTACTTC. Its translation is CASSLAAGSETQYF.

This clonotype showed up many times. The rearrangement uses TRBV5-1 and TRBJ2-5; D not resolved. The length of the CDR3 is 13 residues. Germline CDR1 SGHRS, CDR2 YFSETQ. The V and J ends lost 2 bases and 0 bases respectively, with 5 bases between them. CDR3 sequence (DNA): TGCGCCAGCAGCTTCCAGTACCAAGAGACCCAGTACTTC. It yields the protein CASSFQYQETQYF.

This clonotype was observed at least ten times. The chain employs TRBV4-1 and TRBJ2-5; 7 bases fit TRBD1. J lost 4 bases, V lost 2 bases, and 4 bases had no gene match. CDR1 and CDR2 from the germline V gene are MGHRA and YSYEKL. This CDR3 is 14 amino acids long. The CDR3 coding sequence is TGCGCCAGCAGCCAAAACAGGGGCAGAGAGACCCAGTACTTC. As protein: CASSQNRGRETQYF.